Each of the 21 T cell receptor beta chains below was sequenced from the same sample in a study of blood T cells in healthy people across ages. A second roughly 6 to 12 cycle PCR used barcoded and J-beta primers. Each CDR3 protein is one row after TCRdb ran MiXCR on the 5' RACE reads. Altogether 500,000 to 650,000 distinct CDR3 sequences are present, approximately 26% being singletons, with the ten largest covering about 3.9%. This sample also appeared in a second study, on T cells of mothers and their children.

Source material: blood. These receptors were obtained from a boy between 2 and 10 years old in good health.

This clonotype was seen only a few times. The rearrangement joins TRBV20-1 to TRBJ2-5; D remains ambiguous. Deletions cut 4 bases from V and 3 bases from J, with 6 bases between. The CDR3 covers 11 residues. Germline V gives CDR1 DFQATT, CDR2 SNEGSKA (reference sequence). CDR3 in amino acids: CSAIRKETQYF. CDR3 DNA: TGCAGTGCTATCAGAAAAGAGACCCAGTACTTC.

The gene calls are TRBV7-9 and TRBJ1-1; 10 nucleotides align to TRBD1. The CDR3 runs 15 residues. Unmatched junction bases numbered 7, after V lost 5 bases and J lost 4 bases. Germline V gene lookup returns CDR1 SEHNR and CDR2 FQNEAQ (reference sequence). The DNA of the CDR3 is TGTGCCAGCAGCCGCGGTAGGACAGGGGGCACTGAAGCTTTCTTT. Protein sequence: CASSRGRTGGTEAFF.

This clonotype was counted between two and nine times. The rearrangement uses TRBV28 and TRBJ2-4; D is unclear. The germline V and J ends were trimmed by 1 base and 3 bases, with 7 bases remaining between them. The length of the CDR3 is 14 residues. CDR1 is MDHEN, CDR2 SYDVKM, per germline. The CDR3 nucleotides are TGTGCCAGCAGTTTATACACATTCAAAAACATTCAGTACTTC. It yields the protein CASSLYTFKNIQYF. Using reference TRBV28 and TRBJ2-4 for the parts outside the CDR3, the full variable domain is DVKVTQSSRYLVKRTGEKVFLECVQDMDHENMFWYRQDPGLGLRLIYFSYDVKMKEKGDIPEGYSVSREKKERFSLILESASTNQTSMYLCASSLYTFKNIQYFGAGTRLSVL.

The chain has TRBV20-1 and TRBJ2-5; TRBD2 might be the D (6 bases). CDR1 and CDR2 (germline): DFQATT, SNEGSKA (reference sequence). V was trimmed by 5 bases and J by 1 base, leaving 11 bases between them. The CDR3 runs 13 residues. The CDR3 DNA reads TGCAGTGCTCCCCGGCGGGGCCAAGAGACCCAGTACTTC. It encodes CSAPRRGQETQYF.

This clonotype was counted between two and nine times. This chain links TRBV12-3 or TRBV12-4 with TRBJ2-7; TRBD2 aligns across 7 bases. The CDR3 runs to 21 residues. The V and J ends lost 4 bases and 2 bases, in that order; junction bases with no gene match: 26. CDR3 DNA: TGTGCCAGCAGTTCATGGACCAAGCGGGGAGAAACACTACTCTCACCCTACGAGCAGTACTTC. Its protein is CASSSWTKRGETLLSPYEQYF.

The gene calls are TRBV7-8 and TRBJ2-5; tentatively, D is TRBD1 or TRBD2 (5 bases each). V lost 3 bases, J lost 5 bases, and 16 bases lay in between. The CDR3 covers 15 residues. The V gene's germline CDR1 is SGHVS and CDR2 FQNEAQ. As DNA, the CDR3 is TGTGCCAGCAGCTTCATCGGGACCCCGCAGGAGACCCAGTACTTC. Translation gives CASSFIGTPQETQYF.

The V call is TRBV12-3 or TRBV12-4, the J call TRBJ2-3, with D perhaps matching TRBD2 (5 bases). The CDR3 is 14 residues long. V dropped 3 bases and J dropped 11 bases, with 18 bases sitting between them. The DNA for the CDR3 is TGTGCCAGCAGTTTCTTAGCGAGAGCAGATGTGCAGTATTTT. Translation: CASSFLARADVQYF.

The chain joins TRBV6-5 to TRBJ1-4; D is ambiguous. The CDR3 contains 13 residues. The germline V gene has CDR1 MNHEY and CDR2 SVGAGI. V lost 4 bases and J 7 bases, leaving 10 bases between the germline ends. CDR3 DNA sequence: TGTGCCAGCAGTTCCCCGAGAGGTGAAAAACTGTTTTTT. This gives the protein CASSSPRGEKLFF.

The chain employs TRBV10-3 and TRBJ2-3, with D possibly being TRBD2 (5 bases). The germline gives CDR1 ENHRY, CDR2 SYGVKD. The germline V and J ends were trimmed by 6 bases and 5 bases, with 12 bases remaining between them. The CDR3 runs to 13 residues. CDR3 protein: CAIRPSSGDTQYF. The CDR3 DNA is TGTGCCATCAGACCGTCCAGCGGAGATACGCAGTATTTT.

This clonotype has only a few counts. The rearrangement joins TRBV20-1 to TRBJ2-5; D unclear. Germline assignment: CDR1 DFQATT and CDR2 SNEGSKA (reference sequence). CDR3 length: 11 amino acids. Trimming took 1 base from V and 3 from J, leaving 3 bases between them. This chain's CDR3 is CSARGKETQYF. The CDR3 nucleotides read TGCAGTGCTAGAGGAAAAGAGACCCAGTACTTC.

This clonotype showed up just a few times. V is TRBV7-9 and J is TRBJ2-7; a weak D match, TRBD1 (6 bases). The CDR3 spans 13 residues. V lost 5 bases and J 0 bases, leaving 8 bases between the germline ends. Germline V gene sequence: CDR1 SEHNR, CDR2 FQNEAQ (reference sequence). The CDR3 spells CASSRDTSYEQYF. CDR3 in DNA: TGTGCCAGCAGCCGGGACACCTCCTACGAGCAGTACTTC. The full variable domain, in which reference TRBV7-9 and TRBJ2-7 provide the parts outside the CDR3, is DTGVSQNPRHKITKRGQNVTFRCDPISEHNRLYWYRQTLGQGPEFLTYFQNEAQLEKSRLLSDRFSAERPKGSFSTLEIQRTEQGDSAMYLCASSRDTSYEQYFGPGTRLTVT.

This clonotype has only a few counts. This sequence joins TRBV19 and TRBJ2-3, with 10 bases identical to TRBD2. V trimming: 7 bases; J trimming: 4 bases; junction bases outside the gene matches: 8. The CDR3 runs to 15 residues. CDR1 LNHDA and CDR2 SQIVND come from the germline V gene (reference sequence). The CDR3 nucleotides are TGTGCCAGTATCGAGCGGGGGGGCCCTGCAGATACGCAGTATTTT. Amino acid sequence: CASIERGGPADTQYF.

This clonotype was detected a few times. The chain employs TRBV29-1 and TRBJ2-7; TRBD2 is a possible D gene (5 bases). CDR3 size: 14 residues. Germline V gene data show CDR1 as SQVTM and CDR2 as ANQGSEA. V was pared by 5 bases and J by 4 bases, with 18 bases between. The CDR3 DNA follows: TGCAGCGTTCGGGCCCCCGGACTCGTTTACGAGCAGTACTTC. This translates into CSVRAPGLVYEQYF.

V usage is TRBV4-1 and J usage is TRBJ2-7; D uncertain. The CDR3 extends over 14 amino acids. CDR1 and CDR2 (germline): MGHRA, YSYEKL. The V end was cut by 4 bases, the J end by 3 bases, with 13 bases between. CDR3 sequence: CASSPGFTNYEQYF. Here the CDR3 DNA reads TGCGCCAGCAGCCCAGGATTTACTAACTACGAGCAGTACTTC.

This clonotype has more than one count but fewer than ten. This sequence joins TRBV18 and TRBJ2-5; D gene uncertain. This CDR3 comprises 13 residues. Germline V gives CDR1 KGHSH, CDR2 LQKENI. The V end was cut by 0 bases, the J end by 3 bases, with 5 bases between. This CDR3 reads CASSPPLEETQYF. The CDR3 DNA is TGTGCCAGCTCACCACCCCTAGAAGAGACCCAGTACTTC.

This clonotype was seen once. This sequence joins TRBV29-1 and TRBJ1-4, with D hard to call. The germline V gene has CDR1 SQVTM and CDR2 ANQGSEA. V was pared by 6 bases and J by 6 bases, with 5 bases between. The CDR3 is made up of 10 amino acids. This CDR3 reads CSVDDEKLFF. DNA for the CDR3: TGCAGCGTAGACGATGAAAAACTGTTTTTT. Variable domain in full (rest from reference TRBV29-1 and TRBJ1-4): SAVISQKPSRDICQRGTSLTIQCQVDSQVTMMFWYRQQPGQSLTLIATANQGSEATYESGFVIDKFPISRPNLTFSTLTVSNMSPEDSSIYLCSVDDEKLFFGSGTQLSVL.

The rearrangement links TRBV10-3 to TRBJ2-5, with D possibly called TRBD1 or TRBD2 (5 bases each). The CDR3 sequence is 17 residues long. Between the trimmed V and J ends, which lost 0 bases and 2 bases, there was a span of 16 bases. The germline V gene has CDR1 ENHRY and CDR2 SYGVKD. The CDR3 loop reads CAISESRDLRAQETQYF. As DNA, the CDR3 is TGTGCCATCAGTGAGTCGAGGGACCTAAGGGCTCAAGAGACCCAGTACTTC.

The chain uses TRBV6-2 or TRBV6-3 and TRBJ2-1; D unresolved. Per the germline V gene, CDR1 is MNHEY and CDR2 is SVGEGT. Deletions cut 3 bases from V and 0 bases from J, with 15 bases between. The CDR3 length is 17 residues. In DNA, the CDR3 is TGTGCCAGCAGTTATACGGCCTCCCTGAACTCCTACAATGAGCAGTTCTTC. It codes for CASSYTASLNSYNEQFF.

In the case of this clonotype: The junction shows a germline mismatch at one end, possibly a read error. The rearrangement links TRBV30 to TRBJ2-7; D is ambiguous. This CDR3 is built from 15 residues. Germline CDR1 is GTSNPN and CDR2 is SVGIG (reference sequence). CDR3 sequence reads: CARSPFVQMLGEQYF. For the CDR3, the DNA is TGTGCCAGGAGTCCCTTCGTTCAGATGTTGGGGGAGCAGTACTTC.

This clonotype was seen a handful of times. The V call is TRBV20-1, the J call TRBJ2-1; 14 nucleotides align to TRBD2. This CDR3 has 16 amino acids. V was pared by 5 bases and J by 2 bases, with 5 bases of the junction left unmatched. In germline, CDR1 is DFQATT, CDR2 SNEGSKA (reference sequence). The CDR3 bases are TGCAGTGCTCCCGGGACTAGCGGGAGCACCTACAATGAGCAGTTCTTC. This sequence encodes CSAPGTSGSTYNEQFF.

The V and J genes are TRBV15 and TRBJ1-6; 7 positions agree with TRBD1. The length of the CDR3 is 13 residues. Germline CDR1 reads LNHNV; CDR2 reads YYDKDF (reference sequence). The trim removed 8 bases at V and 7 bases at J, leaving 5 bases unmatched. In DNA form, the CDR3 reads TGTGCCACCGGGACAGTGATGAATTCACCCCTCCACTTT. This sequence encodes CATGTVMNSPLHF.